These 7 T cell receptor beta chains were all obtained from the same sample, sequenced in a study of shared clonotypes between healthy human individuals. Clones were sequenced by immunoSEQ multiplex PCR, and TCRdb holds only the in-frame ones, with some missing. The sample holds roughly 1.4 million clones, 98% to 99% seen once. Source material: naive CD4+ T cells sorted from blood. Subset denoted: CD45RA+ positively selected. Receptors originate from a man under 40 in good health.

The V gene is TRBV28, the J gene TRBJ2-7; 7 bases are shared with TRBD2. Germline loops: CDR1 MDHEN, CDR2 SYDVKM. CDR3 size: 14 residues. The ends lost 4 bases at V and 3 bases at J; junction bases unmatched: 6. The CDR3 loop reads CASSYGGGGYEQYF. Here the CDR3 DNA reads TGTGCCAGCAGTTATGGGGGGGGAGGCTACGAGCAGTACTTC. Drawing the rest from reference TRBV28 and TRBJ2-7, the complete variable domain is DVKVTQSSRYLVKRTGEKVFLECVQDMDHENMFWYRQDPGLGLRLIYFSYDVKMKEKGDIPEGYSVSREKKERFSLILESASTNQTSMYLCASSYGGGGYEQYFGPGTRLTVT.

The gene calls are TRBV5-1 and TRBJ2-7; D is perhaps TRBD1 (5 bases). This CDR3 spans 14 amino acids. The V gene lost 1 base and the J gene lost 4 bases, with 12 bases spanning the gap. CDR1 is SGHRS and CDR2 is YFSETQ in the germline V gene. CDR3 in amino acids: CASSLSGQDYEQYF. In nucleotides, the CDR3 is TGCGCCAGCAGCTTGTCAGGACAAGATTACGAGCAGTACTTC. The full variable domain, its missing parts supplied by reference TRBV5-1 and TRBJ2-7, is KAGVTQTPRYLIKTRGQQVTLSCSPISGHRSVSWYQQTPGQGLQFLFEYFSETQRNKGNFPGRFSGRQFSNSRSEMNVSTLELGDSALYLCASSLSGQDYEQYFGPGTRLTVT.

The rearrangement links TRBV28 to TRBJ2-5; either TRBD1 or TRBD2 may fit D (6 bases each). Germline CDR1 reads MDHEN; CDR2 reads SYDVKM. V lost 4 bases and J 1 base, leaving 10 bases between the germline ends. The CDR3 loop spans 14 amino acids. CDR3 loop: CASSSPGAQETQYF. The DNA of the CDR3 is TGTGCCAGCAGTTCGCCGGGGGCCCAAGAGACCCAGTACTTC.

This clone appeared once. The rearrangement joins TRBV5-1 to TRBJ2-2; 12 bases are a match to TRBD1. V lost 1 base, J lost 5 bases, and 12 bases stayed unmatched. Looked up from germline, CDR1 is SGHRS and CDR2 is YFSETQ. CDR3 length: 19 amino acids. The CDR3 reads CASSLSPPGTGGRTGELFF. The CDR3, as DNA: TGCGCCAGCAGCTTGAGCCCCCCCGGGACAGGGGGCAGGACCGGGGAGCTGTTTTTT.

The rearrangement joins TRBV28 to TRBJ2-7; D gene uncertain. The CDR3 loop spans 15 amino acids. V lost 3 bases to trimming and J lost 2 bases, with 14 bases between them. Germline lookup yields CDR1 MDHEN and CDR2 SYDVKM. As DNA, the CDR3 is TGTGCCAGCAGTTTCCAGCAGGTCGGCACCTACGAGCAGTACTTC. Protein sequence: CASSFQQVGTYEQYF.

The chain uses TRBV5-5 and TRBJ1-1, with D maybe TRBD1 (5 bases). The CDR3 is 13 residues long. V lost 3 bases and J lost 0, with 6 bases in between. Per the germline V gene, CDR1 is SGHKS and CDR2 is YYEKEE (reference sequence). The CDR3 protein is CASSWTLNTEAFF. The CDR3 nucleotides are TGTGCCAGCAGCTGGACACTGAACACTGAAGCTTTCTTT. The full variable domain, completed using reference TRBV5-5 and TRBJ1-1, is DAGVTQSPTHLIKTRGQQVTLRCSPISGHKSVSWYQQVLGQGPQFIFQYYEKEERGRGNFPDRFSARQFPNYSSELNVNALLLGDSALYLCASSWTLNTEAFFGQGTRLTVV.

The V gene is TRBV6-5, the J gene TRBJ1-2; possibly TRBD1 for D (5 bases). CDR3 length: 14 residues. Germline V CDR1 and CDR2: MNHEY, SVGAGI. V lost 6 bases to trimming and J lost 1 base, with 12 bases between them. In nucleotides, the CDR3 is TGTGCCAGCAGCCCTAGACAGTATAACTATGGCTACACCTTC. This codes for CASSPRQYNYGYTF.